The 23 T cell receptor beta chains presented below share a single source sample, sequenced in a study of T cells in Graves' hyperthyroidism and ophthalmopathy. RNA transcripts gave rise to amplified TCR beta CDR3 regions. During a first-round RT-PCR of the TCR CDR3, the HTBI primer set was used. TCRdb reprocessed the multiplex PCR reads with MiXCR, giving one entry per CDR3 protein. The profile shows about 560,000 distinct CDR3 sequences, around 17% of them singletons. Sample: blood. The origin of the receptors is a woman between 18 and 30 years old with Graves' hyperthyroidism.

In this sample, this clonotype turned up a few times. The chain combines TRBV28 with TRBJ1-4; D is ambiguous. The germline V gene has CDR1 MDHEN and CDR2 SYDVKM. The CDR3 sequence is 16 residues long. Deletions cut 3 bases from V and 6 bases from J, with 17 bases between. The CDR3 sequence: CASSFPRVGADEKLFF. As DNA, the CDR3 is TGTGCCAGCAGTTTCCCCCGTGTAGGCGCAGATGAAAAACTGTTTTTT.

This clonotype was observed many times. The V call is TRBV7-2, the J call TRBJ1-2, with D perhaps matching TRBD1 (5 bases). Trimming left V 0 bases short and J 8 bases short, with 16 bases between. Germline V gives CDR1 SGHTA, CDR2 FQGNSA. The CDR3 sequence is 15 residues long. In DNA form, the CDR3 reads TGTGCCAGCAGCTTAGCCCCGGGACTGGGGTACGGCTACACCTTC. It translates to CASSLAPGLGYGYTF.

The CDR3 region has the DNA TGTGCCAGCAGCTTCCATTTACAGGGTCGTCAGCCCCAGCATTTT. Residues: CASSFHLQGRQPQHF. This chain connects TRBV5-5 to TRBJ1-5, with a tentative D call TRBD1 (6 bases). The germline V gene has CDR1 SGHKS and CDR2 YYEKEE (reference sequence). Trimming stripped 2 bases from V and 6 bases from J, with 15 bases between. The CDR3 consists of 15 residues.

CDR3 DNA: TGTGCCAGTAGTATACCTAACAGGGGAGCTTCACCCCTCCACTTT. Amino acids: CASSIPNRGASPLHF. The chain links TRBV19 to TRBJ1-6; 7 bases line up with TRBD1. Germline values: CDR1 LNHDA, CDR2 SQIVND (reference sequence). Trimming took 2 bases from V and 9 from J; bases not matched to a gene: 7. CDR3 length: 15 residues. Looking up the rest from reference TRBV19 and TRBJ1-6 gives the full variable domain: DGGITQSPKYLFRKEGQNVTLSCEQNLNHDAMYWYRQDPGQGLRLIYYSQIVNDFQKGDIAEGYSVSREKKESFPLTVTSAQKNPTAFYLCASSIPNRGASPLHFGNGTRLTVT.

This clonotype was seen ten or more times. The rearrangement links TRBV5-5 to TRBJ2-1; D is unresolved. Trimming shortened V by 0 bases and J by 1 base, and 5 bases separated the two germline ends. Per the germline V gene, CDR1 is SGHKS and CDR2 is YYEKEE (reference sequence). CDR3 length equals 14 residues. CDR3 residues: CASSLAVSYNEQFF. The DNA for the CDR3 is TGTGCCAGCAGCTTGGCCGTATCCTACAATGAGCAGTTCTTC.

The chain employs TRBV12-3 or TRBV12-4 and TRBJ2-2; D gene uncertain. The germline V and J ends were trimmed by 5 bases and 2 bases, with 9 bases remaining between them. The CDR3 covers 14 residues. This CDR3 is CASSIRVNTGELFF. The CDR3 DNA sequence: TGTGCCAGCAGTATCCGGGTAAACACCGGGGAGCTGTTTTTT.

This clonotype was detected many times. CDR3 region: CASSYGLAGGYEQYF. The CDR3 nucleotides are TGTGCCAGCAGCTACGGACTAGCGGGAGGTTACGAGCAGTACTTC. V usage is TRBV7-2 and J usage is TRBJ2-7; 14 positions match TRBD2. Per the germline V gene, CDR1 is SGHTA and CDR2 is FQGNSA. This CDR3 is 15 amino acids long. The trim removed 4 bases at V and 4 bases at J, leaving 3 bases unmatched.

As to this clonotype: A much more abundant neighbour one base away suggests this may be a read error. The V and J genes are TRBV7-2 and TRBJ2-3; D remains unclear. Germline-derived CDR1 and CDR2 are SGHTA and FQGNSA. With 8 bases removed from V and 4 bases from J, the gap between germline ends came to 13 bases. There are 13 residues in the CDR3. The CDR3 spells CASCYLVPDTQYF. The CDR3 region has the DNA TGTGCCAGCTGTTACCTAGTCCCAGATACGCAGTATTTT. Complete variable domain (other parts from reference TRBV7-2 and TRBJ2-3): GAGVSQSPSNKVTEKGKDVELRCDPISGHTALYWYRQSLGQGLEFLIYFQGNSAPDKSGLPSDRFSAERTGGSVSTLTIQRTQQEDSAVYLCASCYLVPDTQYFGPGTRLTVL.

The table lists this clonotype with a few counts. The rearrangement uses TRBV9 and TRBJ1-1; D is unclear. Trimming removed 2 bases at V and 10 bases at J, with 15 bases between. This CDR3 has 13 amino acids. Germline V gives CDR1 SGDLS, CDR2 YYNGEE. The DNA for the CDR3 is TGTGCCAGCAGCGTGGCGGGTGGGATTGGAGCTTTCTTT. It encodes CASSVAGGIGAFF. The whole variable domain, remainder taken from reference TRBV9 and TRBJ1-1, is DSGVTQTPKHLITATGQRVTLRCSPRSGDLSVYWYQQSLDQGLQFLIQYYNGEERAKGNILERFSAQQFPDLHSELNLSSLELGDSALYFCASSVAGGIGAFFGQGTRLTVV.

This clonotype was detected ten times or more. The chain couples TRBV20-1 to TRBJ2-7; the D call may be TRBD1 or TRBD2 (5 bases each). V shed 5 bases and J shed 2 bases, with 19 bases lying between them. Germline values: CDR1 DFQATT, CDR2 SNEGSKA (reference sequence). There are 15 residues in the CDR3. CDR3 sequence reads: CSAPTPGALPYEQYF. As DNA, the CDR3 is TGCAGTGCTCCTACCCCCGGGGCCCTACCCTACGAGCAGTACTTC.

This clonotype was detected a few times. The chain carries TRBV10-3 and TRBJ2-3, with TRBD2 identical over 11 bases. Trimming removed 4 bases from V and 0 bases from J; junction bases left unmatched: 9. The CDR3 spans 18 residues. The germline CDR1 and CDR2 sequences are ENHRY and SYGVKD. The CDR3 DNA follows: TGTGCCATCAGTGGACTAGCGGGGCACAGTTCTAGCACAGATACGCAGTATTTT. Protein sequence: CAISGLAGHSSSTDTQYF.

This clonotype was detected a few times. The chain has TRBV27 and TRBJ2-7; D perhaps matches TRBD1 (6 bases). V gave up 5 bases and J gave up 2 bases, with 13 bases separating them. This CDR3 comprises 14 residues. Germline lookup yields CDR1 MNHEY and CDR2 SMNVEV (reference sequence). This chain's CDR3 is CASSPLGGTYEQYF. CDR3 DNA: TGTGCCAGCAGTCCGTTAGGGGGAACCTACGAGCAGTACTTC.

This clonotype came up once. This chain joins TRBV18 and TRBJ2-7; 7 positions match TRBD1. Germline loops: CDR1 KGHSH, CDR2 LQKENI. The J segment lost 5 bases and the V segment lost 2 bases, leaving 6 bases of the junction unmatched. The CDR3 sequence is 14 residues long. CDR3 in DNA: TGTGCCAGCTCACCAGGGAGACAGGGAAACGAGCAGTACTTC. It translates to CASSPGRQGNEQYF.

The table lists this clonotype with a few counts. This rearrangement joins TRBV28 to TRBJ1-1, with D perhaps matching TRBD1 (5 bases). Germline V gene sequence: CDR1 MDHEN, CDR2 SYDVKM. With 6 bases removed from V and 1 base from J, the gap between germline ends came to 15 bases. This CDR3 contains 15 residues. CDR3 sequence reads: CASRQSTQGNTEAFF. As DNA, the CDR3 is TGTGCCAGCAGACAGTCTACGCAGGGGAACACTGAAGCTTTCTTT.

The J gene is TRBJ2-1, the V gene TRBV14; D unclear. V was cut by 0 bases and J by 0 bases, with 9 bases left in between. CDR1 and CDR2 (germline): SGHDN, FVKESK. The CDR3 is 16 amino acids. CDR3 sequence (DNA): TGTGCCAGCAGCCAAGATGAAAGAAGCTCCTACAATGAGCAGTTCTTC. Amino acids: CASSQDERSSYNEQFF.

This clonotype was recorded at least ten times. The chain joins TRBV20-1 to TRBJ1-5; 7 bases are shared with TRBD1. Germline lookup yields CDR1 DFQATT and CDR2 SNEGSKA (reference sequence). Unmatched junction bases numbered 3, after V lost 3 bases and J lost 1 base. This CDR3 has 14 amino acids. CDR3: CSASRQGSNQPQHF. DNA for the CDR3: TGCAGTGCTAGTAGACAGGGCAGCAATCAGCCCCAGCATTTT.

This clonotype was seen many times. The chain combines TRBV20-1 with TRBJ2-7; a weak D match, TRBD1 (6 bases). The CDR3 is made up of 12 amino acids. Germline CDR1 is DFQATT and CDR2 is SNEGSKA (reference sequence). V lost 3 bases and J 7 bases, leaving 13 bases between the germline ends. CDR3 protein: CSARRDRTEQYF. The CDR3 bases are TGCAGTGCTAGGCGAGACAGGACAGAGCAGTACTTC.

This clonotype was seen ten or more times. The chain recombines TRBV28 with TRBJ2-1; 12 bases agree with TRBD2. Germline V lookup: CDR1 MDHEN, CDR2 SYDVKM. J was trimmed by 1 base and V by 3 bases; bases with no gene match: 4. The length of the CDR3 is 17 residues. The CDR3 sequence is CASSLGLAGLSYNEQFF. CDR3 nucleotides: TGTGCCAGCAGTTTGGGACTAGCGGGCCTATCCTACAATGAGCAGTTCTTC.

The chain uses TRBV20-1 and TRBJ1-5, with 11 positions matching TRBD1. V lost 0 bases and J lost 0; bases outside the gene matches: 1. The CDR3 runs 16 residues. The germline V gene has CDR1 DFQATT and CDR2 SNEGSKA (reference sequence). The CDR3 DNA follows: TGCAGTGCTAGAGAGGGACAGGGGGTTAGCAATCAGCCCCAGCATTTT. Protein: CSAREGQGVSNQPQHF.

The sample holds many counts of this clonotype. The chain combines TRBV5-5 with TRBJ2-3, with D hard to call. This CDR3 spans 14 amino acids. Trimming cost V 0 bases and J 5 bases, with 10 bases left between them. CDR1 SGHKS and CDR2 YYEKEE come from the germline V gene (reference sequence). CDR3 bases: TGTGCCAGCAGCTTGGATGGGGTTAAAGATACGCAGTATTTT. It codes for CASSLDGVKDTQYF.

The table lists this clonotype with many counts. The chain couples TRBV7-2 to TRBJ2-7; D may be TRBD1 (6 bases). Trimming took 9 bases from V and 4 from J, leaving 10 bases between them. CDR3 length: 11 residues. Germline V gene lookup returns CDR1 SGHTA and CDR2 FQGNSA. CDR3 in DNA: TGTGCCAGTATGACAGGTTACGAGCAGTACTTC. As protein: CASMTGYEQYF.

This clonotype was seen many times. This chain links TRBV9 with TRBJ2-1, with 11 bases lining up with TRBD2. V gave up 0 bases and J gave up 7 bases; unmatched junction bases: 6. The CDR3 contains 16 residues. Germline CDR1 is SGDLS and CDR2 is YYNGEE. CDR3 bases: TGTGCCAGCAGCGTAGTTGGCGGGACTAGCGGAAATGAGCAGTTCTTC. Protein product: CASSVVGGTSGNEQFF. The variable domain in full, with the rest retrieved from reference TRBV9 and TRBJ2-1, is DSGVTQTPKHLITATGQRVTLRCSPRSGDLSVYWYQQSLDQGLQFLIQYYNGEERAKGNILERFSAQQFPDLHSELNLSSLELGDSALYFCASSVVGGTSGNEQFFGPGTRLTVL.

This clonotype was detected ten times or more. The chain is built from TRBV7-9 and TRBJ1-1; no clear D. The CDR3 has 12 residues. The V gene lost 1 base and the J gene lost 8 bases, with 8 bases spanning the gap. Germline CDR1 and CDR2: SEHNR and FQNEAQ (reference sequence). The CDR3 spells CASSLGGLEAFF. DNA of the CDR3: TGTGCCAGCAGCTTAGGAGGATTGGAAGCTTTCTTT.